This T cell receptor (beta chain) was documented in a study of immune heterogeneity within non-small cell lung tumors. The overall study: There was 1 tumor not otherwise specified, along with approximately 9 non-squamous carcinomas and several squamous cell carcinomas.

The CDR3 totals 14 residues. Trimming removed 4 bases at V and 4 bases at J, with 16 bases between. Per germline, CDR1 DFQATT and CDR2 SNEGSKA (reference sequence). Genomic DNA extracted from bulk tumor tissue served as template. A total of about 0.6 ug was used per sample. Multiple widely separated biopsies were taken from each primary tumor at surgery. Patients underwent curative surgery for untreated, newly diagnosed non-small cell lung cancer. Donor patients had newly diagnosed non-small cell lung cancer and were having surgery with curative intent. The TCR beta CDR3 region was amplified by multiplex PCR employing 32 V and 13 J primers. TCRdb re-analysed the multiplex PCR reads in MiXCR, keeping a single row per CDR3 protein. The sample has roughly 10,000 distinct CDR3 sequences; about a fifth are singletons. Regarding this clonotype: Its matching antigen is unknown.

Study results and caveats: Local tumor mutational burden correlated moderately but significantly with local T-cell clonality (R around 0.33).

Sequences were obtained from lung tumor tissue. This sequence was found in a man between 60 and 75 years old with non-small cell lung cancer. The chain employs TRBV20-1 and TRBJ2-5; D is uncertain. CDR3 in amino acids: CSAKRTLRAETQYF. The CDR3 DNA follows: TGCAGTGCTAAAAGGACCTTACGGGCAGAGACCCAGTACTTC.